This TCR beta chain was retrieved from a study of human T cells and chemical hapten exposure. At the level of the study: The study sensitized with 2% DPC on a 2 cm by 2 cm patch of upper inner arm skin.

Losses at the gene ends were 5 bases for V and 4 bases for J; bases not matched to a gene: 4. Looked up from germline, CDR1 is SGHTA and CDR2 is FQGNSA. The CDR3 is 13 amino acids. This sample's time point: patch test 1, 2 weeks after DPC sensitization. Specified treatment: therapeutic diphenylcyclopropenone sensitization with weekly scalp DPC. Suited to DPC and affected by alopecia, the donors ranged from 18 to 70 years old. Attachment of unique molecular identifiers to individual cDNA molecules was performed in the library. TCRdb independently ran MiXCR on the RACE reads; one entry per CDR3 protein. Of roughly 82,000 distinct CDR3 sequences listed, roughly 10% are singletons.

The source was whole blood, collected in connection with sensitization to the hapten diphenylcyclopropenone (DPC). V and J are TRBV7-2 and TRBJ1-1, with 7 bases that match TRBD1. This sequence originates from a woman aged 60 to 75 with alopecia areata. Some clones in this sample may be carry-over from other donors' samples. The CDR3 spells CASSPNRGTEAFF. CDR3 in DNA: TGTGCCAGCAGCCCTAACAGGGGCACTGAAGCTTTCTTT.